This entry features one TCR beta chain sequence. Repertoires were generated with immunoSEQ multiplex PCR, while TCRdb's copy carries only in-frame clones and drops some. In the table there are some 150,000 clones, over 70% of which are singletons. This record belongs to a study of blood T cell repertoires in COVID-19. Overall study context: PBMCs, B-cell-depleted T cells, or T cells were the source of the cDNA or gDNA that made up the material.

The sequence was obtained from a man between 50 and 59 years old who had recovered from COVID-19. Sequencing was carried out using peripheral blood.

The CDR3 sequence is CASSEDRGLGYGYTF. The CDR3 DNA follows: TGTGCCAGCAGCGAAGACAGGGGGCTGGGCTATGGCTACACCTTC. The V and J genes are TRBV9 and TRBJ1-2; 10 nucleotides line up with TRBD1. This CDR3 has 15 amino acids. In germline, CDR1 is SGDLS, CDR2 YYNGEE. V lost 3 bases to trimming and J lost 4 bases; unmatched junction nucleotides: 6.